This entry lists 9 T cell receptor beta chains sequenced from one sample in a study of human T cells and chemical hapten exposure. Time point here: pre-sensitization, week 0. Indicated treatment: therapeutic diphenylcyclopropenone sensitization with weekly scalp DPC. One entry per CDR3 protein results from TCRdb running MiXCR on the RACE reads. This table has roughly 120,000 distinct CDR3 sequences, 13% appearing once. Sample: whole blood, taken in connection with sensitization to the hapten diphenylcyclopropenone (DPC). All receptors derive from a woman between 18 and 29 years old with alopecia areata. Some clones in this sample may be carry-over from other donors' samples.

The V call is TRBV6-5, the J call TRBJ1-2; D perhaps matches TRBD1 (6 bases). Germline V gene sequence: CDR1 MNHEY, CDR2 SVGAGI. Trimming took off 5 bases at V and 4 bases at J, with 17 bases between the two ends. The CDR3 loop spans 15 amino acids. The CDR3 bases are TGTGCCAGCAGTGAAAATTTTGACAGGCCCTATGGCTACACCTTC. This codes for CASSENFDRPYGYTF.

The chain combines TRBV4-2 with TRBJ2-7; 10 bases align to TRBD2. The CDR3 extends over 15 amino acids. The V gene's germline CDR1 is LGHNA and CDR2 YNFKEQ. Trimming cost V 2 bases and J 6 bases; bases outside gene matches: 7. CDR3 sequence reads: CASSQFLTSGAEQYF. The CDR3, as DNA: TGTGCCAGCAGCCAATTTCTAACTAGCGGGGCCGAGCAGTACTTC.

This clonotype was recorded a few times. The chain combines TRBV2 with TRBJ1-6; tentative D call: TRBD1 (5 bases). The CDR3 runs 16 residues. Deletions cut 6 bases from V and 7 bases from J, with 19 bases between. Germline CDR1 is SNHLY and CDR2 is FYNNEI. The CDR3 coding sequence is TGTGCCAGCAGCCTCATTGTGGGGGGTAAAAATTCACCCCTCCACTTT. Protein: CASSLIVGGKNSPLHF.

The rearrangement joins TRBV27 to TRBJ2-6; D is unclear. The CDR3 has 10 residues. Trimming took 8 bases from V and 11 from J, leaving 7 bases between them. Germline-derived CDR1 and CDR2 are MNHEY and SMNVEV (reference sequence). CDR3 amino acids: CASPFDVLTF. CDR3 nucleotides: TGTGCCAGCCCCTTCGACGTCCTGACTTTC.

This clonotype has more than one count but fewer than ten. V is TRBV5-1 and J is TRBJ1-5; D is unresolved. CDR1 is SGHRS, CDR2 YFSETQ, per germline. The CDR3 has 14 residues. Trimming took off 0 bases at V and 5 bases at J, with 9 bases between the two ends. The CDR3 spells CASSLGGKDQPQHF. CDR3 DNA sequence: TGCGCCAGCAGCTTGGGAGGGAAGGATCAGCCCCAGCATTTT.

This clonotype was detected many times. The J gene is TRBJ1-1, the V gene TRBV7-2; D remains ambiguous. Germline assignment: CDR1 SGHTA and CDR2 FQGNSA. With 6 bases removed from V and 4 bases from J, the gap between germline ends came to 18 bases. This CDR3 spans 15 amino acids. As DNA, the CDR3 is TGTGCCAGCAGTTTGATCCGGGAAATAAGCACTGAAGCTTTCTTT. It translates to CASSLIREISTEAFF.

This clonotype was detected a few times. The chain links TRBV20-1 to TRBJ1-5; the D gene is possibly TRBD1 (6 bases). CDR3 length: 13 amino acids. The ends were cut back, 5 bases at V and 2 bases at J, with 10 bases in the middle. Germline V gene data show CDR1 as DFQATT and CDR2 as SNEGSKA (reference sequence). CDR3 sequence reads: CSARRQGNQPQHF. In DNA form, the CDR3 reads TGCAGTGCTCGCCGACAGGGCAATCAGCCCCAGCATTTT.

The chain is built from TRBV19 and TRBJ1-6, with 10 bases matching TRBD1. In germline, CDR1 is LNHDA, CDR2 SQIVND (reference sequence). This CDR3 comprises 16 residues. J lost 6 bases, V lost 6 bases, and 8 bases had no gene match. The DNA for the CDR3 is TGTGCCAGTAGCCCGGGACAGGGGAGGTTTAATTCACCCCTCCACTTT. This sequence encodes CASSPGQGRFNSPLHF.

The gene calls are TRBV13 and TRBJ1-1; possibly TRBD1 for D (6 bases). Germline CDR1 and CDR2: PRHDT and FYEKMQ (reference sequence). Trimming stripped 6 bases from V and 5 bases from J, with 19 bases between. CDR3 length equals 15 residues. CDR3 region: CASRVRGAGETEAFF. CDR3 DNA: TGTGCCAGCAGAGTACGGGGGGCGGGAGAAACTGAAGCTTTCTTT.